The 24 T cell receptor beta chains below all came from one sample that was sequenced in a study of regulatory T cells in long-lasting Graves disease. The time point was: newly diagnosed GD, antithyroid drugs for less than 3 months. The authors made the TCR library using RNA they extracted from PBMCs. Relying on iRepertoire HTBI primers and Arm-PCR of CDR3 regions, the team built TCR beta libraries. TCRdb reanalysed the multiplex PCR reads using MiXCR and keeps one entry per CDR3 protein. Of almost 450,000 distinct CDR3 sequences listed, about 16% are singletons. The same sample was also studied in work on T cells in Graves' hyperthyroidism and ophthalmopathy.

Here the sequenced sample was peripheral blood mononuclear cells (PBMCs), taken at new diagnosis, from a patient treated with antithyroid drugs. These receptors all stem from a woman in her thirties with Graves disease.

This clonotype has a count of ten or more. CDR3 bases: TGTGCCAGCAGCACCGGGGAGGACGGACGTTCCATTAGCTCCTACAATGAGCAGTTCTTC. Translated, it gives CASSTGEDGRSISSYNEQFF. V is TRBV13 and J is TRBJ2-1, with D possibly TRBD2 on 6 matching bases. This CDR3 is 20 amino acids long. Trimming left V 5 bases short and J 0 bases short, with 26 bases between. Germline V gene lookup returns CDR1 PRHDT and CDR2 FYEKMQ (reference sequence).

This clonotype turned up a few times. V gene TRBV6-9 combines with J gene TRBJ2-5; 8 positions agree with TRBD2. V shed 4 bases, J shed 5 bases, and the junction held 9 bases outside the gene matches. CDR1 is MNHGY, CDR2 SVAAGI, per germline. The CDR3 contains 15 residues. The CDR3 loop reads CASSLPGGPGETQYF. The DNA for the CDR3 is TGTGCCAGCAGTTTACCGGGAGGGCCGGGGGAGACCCAGTACTTC.

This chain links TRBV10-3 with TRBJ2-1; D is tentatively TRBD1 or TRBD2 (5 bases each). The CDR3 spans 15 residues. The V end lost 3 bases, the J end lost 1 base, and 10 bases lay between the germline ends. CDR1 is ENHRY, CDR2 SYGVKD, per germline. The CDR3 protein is CAISEWDESYNEQFF. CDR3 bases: TGTGCCATCAGTGAATGGGACGAGTCCTACAATGAGCAGTTCTTC.

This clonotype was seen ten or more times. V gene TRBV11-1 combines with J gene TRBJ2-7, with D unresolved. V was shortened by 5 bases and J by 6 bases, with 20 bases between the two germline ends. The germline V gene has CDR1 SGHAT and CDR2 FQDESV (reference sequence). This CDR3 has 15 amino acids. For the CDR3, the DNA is TGTGCCAGCAGCCCTCGTTCGGTGGTGACGGGCGAGCAGTACTTC. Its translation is CASSPRSVVTGEQYF. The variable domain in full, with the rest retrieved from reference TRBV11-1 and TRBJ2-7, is EAEVAQSPRYKITEKSQAVAFWCDPISGHATLYWYRQILGQGPELLVQFQDESVVDDSQLPKDRFSAERLKGVDSTLKIQPAELGDSAMYLCASSPRSVVTGEQYFGPGTRLTVT.

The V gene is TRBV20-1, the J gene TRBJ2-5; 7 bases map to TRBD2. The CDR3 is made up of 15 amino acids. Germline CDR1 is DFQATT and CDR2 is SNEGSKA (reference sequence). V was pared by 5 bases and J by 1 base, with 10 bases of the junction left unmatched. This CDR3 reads CSAGVLSSGQETQYF. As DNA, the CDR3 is TGCAGTGCTGGTGTCCTCTCTAGCGGCCAAGAGACCCAGTACTTC.

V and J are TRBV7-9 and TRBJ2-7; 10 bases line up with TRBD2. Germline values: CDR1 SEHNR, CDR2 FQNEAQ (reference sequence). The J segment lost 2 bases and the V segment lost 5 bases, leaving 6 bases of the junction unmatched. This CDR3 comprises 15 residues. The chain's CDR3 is CASSPSGSSPYEQYF. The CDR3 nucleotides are TGTGCCAGCAGCCCTAGCGGGAGTAGTCCCTACGAGCAGTACTTC. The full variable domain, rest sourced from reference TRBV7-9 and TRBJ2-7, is DTGVSQNPRHKITKRGQNVTFRCDPISEHNRLYWYRQTLGQGPEFLTYFQNEAQLEKSRLLSDRFSAERPKGSFSTLEIQRTEQGDSAMYLCASSPSGSSPYEQYFGPGTRLTVT.

The CDR3 DNA sequence: TGCGCCAGCAGCCCCGGTGGACAGGGGAGTACCGGGGAGCTGTTTTTT. It translates to CASSPGGQGSTGELFF. The chain is built from TRBV4-3 and TRBJ2-2; 9 bases fit TRBD1. The CDR3 has 16 residues. V shed 4 bases and J 5 bases; nucleotides not matched to a gene: 8. CDR1 is LGHNA and CDR2 is YSLEER in the germline V gene.

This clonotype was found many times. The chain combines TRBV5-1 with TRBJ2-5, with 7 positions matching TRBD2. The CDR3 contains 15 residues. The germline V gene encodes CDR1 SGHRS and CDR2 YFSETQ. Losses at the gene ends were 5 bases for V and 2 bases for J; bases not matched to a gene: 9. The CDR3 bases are TGCGCCAGCAGATCGGGGGGACCGGGGCAAGAGACCCAGTACTTC. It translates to CASRSGGPGQETQYF.

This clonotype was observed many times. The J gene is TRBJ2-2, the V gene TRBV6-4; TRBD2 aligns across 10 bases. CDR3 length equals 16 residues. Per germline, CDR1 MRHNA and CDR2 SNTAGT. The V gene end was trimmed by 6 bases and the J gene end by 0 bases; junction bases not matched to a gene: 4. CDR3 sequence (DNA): TGTGCCAGCAGCAAGACTAGCGGGTCGAACACCGGGGAGCTGTTTTTT. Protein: CASSKTSGSNTGELFF.

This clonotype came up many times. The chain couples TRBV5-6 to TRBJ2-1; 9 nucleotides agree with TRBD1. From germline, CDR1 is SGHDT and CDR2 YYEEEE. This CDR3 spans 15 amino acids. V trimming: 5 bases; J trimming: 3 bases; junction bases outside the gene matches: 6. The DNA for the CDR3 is TGTGCCAGCAGTTTAGGGACAGGGATCTACAATGAGCAGTTCTTC. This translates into CASSLGTGIYNEQFF.

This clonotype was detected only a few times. CDR3 coding DNA: TGTGCCAGCAGCGTAGACGGCCACTCTGGAAACACCATATATTTT. This gives the protein CASSVDGHSGNTIYF. The chain carries TRBV9 and TRBJ1-3; the D is unclear. The V gene lost 0 bases and the J gene lost 0 bases, with 7 bases spanning the gap. CDR3 length: 15 amino acids. Germline values: CDR1 SGDLS, CDR2 YYNGEE. The entire variable domain, with the rest obtained from reference TRBV9 and TRBJ1-3, is as follows: DSGVTQTPKHLITATGQRVTLRCSPRSGDLSVYWYQQSLDQGLQFLIQYYNGEERAKGNILERFSAQQFPDLHSELNLSSLELGDSALYFCASSVDGHSGNTIYFGEGSWLTVV.

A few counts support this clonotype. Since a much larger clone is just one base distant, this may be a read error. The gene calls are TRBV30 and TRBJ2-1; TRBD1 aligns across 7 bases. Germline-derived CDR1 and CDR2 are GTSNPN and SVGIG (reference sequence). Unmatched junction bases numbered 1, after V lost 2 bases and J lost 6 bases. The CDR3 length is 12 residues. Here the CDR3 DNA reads TGTGCCTGGAGTCGGGACAGCAATGAGCAGTTCTTC. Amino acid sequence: CAWSRDSNEQFF. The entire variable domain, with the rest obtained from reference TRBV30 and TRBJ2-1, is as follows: SQTIHQWPATLVQPVGSPLSLECTVEGTSNPNLYWYRQAAGRGLQLLFYSVGIGQISSEVPQNLSASRPQDRQFILSSKKLLLSDSGFYLCAWSRDSNEQFFGPGTRLTVL.

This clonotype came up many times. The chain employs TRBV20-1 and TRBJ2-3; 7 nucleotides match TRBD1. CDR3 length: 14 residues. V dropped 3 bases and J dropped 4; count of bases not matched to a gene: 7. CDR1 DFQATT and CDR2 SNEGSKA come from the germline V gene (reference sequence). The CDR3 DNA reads TGCAGTGCTAGTCCGACAGGGAATTCAGATACGCAGTATTTT. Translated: CSASPTGNSDTQYF.

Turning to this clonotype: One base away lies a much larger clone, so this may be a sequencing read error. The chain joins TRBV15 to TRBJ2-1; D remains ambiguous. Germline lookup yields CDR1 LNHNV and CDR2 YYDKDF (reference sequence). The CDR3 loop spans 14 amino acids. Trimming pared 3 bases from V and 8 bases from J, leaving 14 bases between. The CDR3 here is CATSRTPQRDEQFF. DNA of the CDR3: TGTGCCACCAGCAGGACCCCTCAGCGCGATGAGCAGTTCTTC.

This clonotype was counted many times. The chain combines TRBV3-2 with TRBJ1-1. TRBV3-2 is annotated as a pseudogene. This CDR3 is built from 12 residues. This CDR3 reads CASSQTNTEAFF. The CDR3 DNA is TGTGCCAGCAGCCAAACGAACACTGAAGCTTTCTTT.

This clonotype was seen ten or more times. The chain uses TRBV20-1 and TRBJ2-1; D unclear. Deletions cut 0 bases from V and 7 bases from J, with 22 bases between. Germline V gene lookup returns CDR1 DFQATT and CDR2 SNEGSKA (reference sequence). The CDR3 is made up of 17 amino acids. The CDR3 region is CSARDPYGHRSPNEQFF. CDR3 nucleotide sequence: TGCAGTGCTAGAGATCCATATGGCCACCGATCCCCAAATGAGCAGTTCTTC.

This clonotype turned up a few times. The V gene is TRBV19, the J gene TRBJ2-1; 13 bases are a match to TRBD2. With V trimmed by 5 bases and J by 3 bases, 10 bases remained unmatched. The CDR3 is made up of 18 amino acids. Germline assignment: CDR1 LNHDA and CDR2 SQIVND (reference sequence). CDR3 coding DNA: TGTGCCAGTAGTTCGTGGACTAGCGGGAGAGGTAGCTACAATGAGCAGTTCTTC. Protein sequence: CASSSWTSGRGSYNEQFF.

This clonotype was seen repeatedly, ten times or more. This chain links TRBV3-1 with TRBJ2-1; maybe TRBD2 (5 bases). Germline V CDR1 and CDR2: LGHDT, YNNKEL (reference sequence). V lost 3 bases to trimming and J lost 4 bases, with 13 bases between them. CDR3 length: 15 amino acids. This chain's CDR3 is CASSQDPTSYNEQFF. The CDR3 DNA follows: TGTGCCAGCAGCCAGGACCCCACTAGTTACAATGAGCAGTTCTTC.

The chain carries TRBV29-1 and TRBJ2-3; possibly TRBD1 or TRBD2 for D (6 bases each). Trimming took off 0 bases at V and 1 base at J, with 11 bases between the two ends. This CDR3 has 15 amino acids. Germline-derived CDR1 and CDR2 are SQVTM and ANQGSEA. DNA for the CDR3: TGCAGCGTTGAAGATGAGAGGGGGGGCACAGATACGCAGTATTTT. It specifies CSVEDERGGTDTQYF.

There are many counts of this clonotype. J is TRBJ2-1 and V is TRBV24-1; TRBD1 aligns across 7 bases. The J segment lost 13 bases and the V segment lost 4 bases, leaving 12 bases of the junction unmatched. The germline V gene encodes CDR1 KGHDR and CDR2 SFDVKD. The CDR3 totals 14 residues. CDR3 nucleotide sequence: TGTGCCACCAGTGAGCCCTGGACAGGTTTCGGCCAGTTCTTC. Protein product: CATSEPWTGFGQFF.

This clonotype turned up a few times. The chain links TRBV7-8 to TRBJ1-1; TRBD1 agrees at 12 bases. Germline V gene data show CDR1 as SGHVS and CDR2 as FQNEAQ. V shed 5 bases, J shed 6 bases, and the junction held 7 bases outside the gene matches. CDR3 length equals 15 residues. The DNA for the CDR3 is TGTGCCAGCAGCGTCCGGGACAGGGGGCTTTCTGAAGCTTTCTTT. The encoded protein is CASSVRDRGLSEAFF.

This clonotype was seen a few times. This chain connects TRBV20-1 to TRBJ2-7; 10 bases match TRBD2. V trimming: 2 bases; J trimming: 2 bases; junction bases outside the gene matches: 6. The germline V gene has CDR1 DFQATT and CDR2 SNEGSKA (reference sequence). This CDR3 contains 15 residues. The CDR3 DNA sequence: TGCAGTGCTAGATTACCACTAGCGGGGCCCTACGAGCAGTACTTC. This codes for CSARLPLAGPYEQYF.

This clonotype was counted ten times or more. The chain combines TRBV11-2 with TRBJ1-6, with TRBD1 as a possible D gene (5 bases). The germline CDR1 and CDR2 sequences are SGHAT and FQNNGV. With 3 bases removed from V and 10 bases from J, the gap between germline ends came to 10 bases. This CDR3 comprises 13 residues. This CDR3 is CASSFGAASPLHF. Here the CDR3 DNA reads TGTGCCAGCAGCTTCGGGGCCGCGTCACCCCTCCACTTT.

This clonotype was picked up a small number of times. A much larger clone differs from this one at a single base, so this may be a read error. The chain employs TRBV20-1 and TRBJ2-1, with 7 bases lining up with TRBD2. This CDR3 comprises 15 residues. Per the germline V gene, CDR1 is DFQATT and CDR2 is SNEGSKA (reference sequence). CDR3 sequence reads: CSAPSGQPRGNEQSF. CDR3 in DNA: TGCAGTGCTCCTAGCGGACAACCGCGGGGCAATGAGCAGTCCTTC.